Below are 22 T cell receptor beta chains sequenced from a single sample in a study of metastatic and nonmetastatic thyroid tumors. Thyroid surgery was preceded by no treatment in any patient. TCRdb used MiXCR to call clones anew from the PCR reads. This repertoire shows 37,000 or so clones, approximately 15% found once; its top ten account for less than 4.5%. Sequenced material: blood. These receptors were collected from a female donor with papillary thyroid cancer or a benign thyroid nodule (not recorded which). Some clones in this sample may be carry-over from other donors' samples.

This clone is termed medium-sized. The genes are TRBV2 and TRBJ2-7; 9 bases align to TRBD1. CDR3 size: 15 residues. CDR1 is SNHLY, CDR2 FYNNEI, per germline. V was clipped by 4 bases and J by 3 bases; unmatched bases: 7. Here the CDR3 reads CASSGLGTGIYEQYF. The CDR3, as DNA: TGTGCCAGCAGTGGCCTCGGGACAGGGATCTACGAGCAGTACTTC.

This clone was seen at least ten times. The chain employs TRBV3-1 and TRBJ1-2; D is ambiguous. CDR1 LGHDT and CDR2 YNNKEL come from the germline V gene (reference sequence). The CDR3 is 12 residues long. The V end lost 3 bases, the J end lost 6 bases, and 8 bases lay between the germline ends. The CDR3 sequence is CASSQYSNGYTF. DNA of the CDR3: TGTGCCAGCAGCCAGTACTCAAATGGCTACACCTTC.

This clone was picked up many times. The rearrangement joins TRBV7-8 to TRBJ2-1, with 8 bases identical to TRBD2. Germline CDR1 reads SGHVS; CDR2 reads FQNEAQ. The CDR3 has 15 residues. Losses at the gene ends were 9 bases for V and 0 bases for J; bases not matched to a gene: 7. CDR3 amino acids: CASISGIDSYNEQFF. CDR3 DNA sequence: TGTGCCAGTATTAGCGGGATTGACTCCTACAATGAGCAGTTCTTC.

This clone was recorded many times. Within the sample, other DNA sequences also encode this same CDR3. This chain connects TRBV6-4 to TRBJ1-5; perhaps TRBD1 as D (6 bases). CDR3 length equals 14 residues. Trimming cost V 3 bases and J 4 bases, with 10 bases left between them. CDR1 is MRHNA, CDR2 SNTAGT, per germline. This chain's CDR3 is CASSEQGGNQPQHF. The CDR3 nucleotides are TGTGCCAGCAGTGAACAGGGCGGGAATCAGCCCCAGCATTTT.

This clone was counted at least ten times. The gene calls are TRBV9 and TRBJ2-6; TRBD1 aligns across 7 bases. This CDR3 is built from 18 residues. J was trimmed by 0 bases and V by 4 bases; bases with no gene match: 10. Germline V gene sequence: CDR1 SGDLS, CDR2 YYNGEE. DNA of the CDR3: TGTGCCAGCAGCTTCCCCGGGACAGTCAACTCTGGGGCCAACGTCCTGACTTTC. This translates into CASSFPGTVNSGANVLTF.

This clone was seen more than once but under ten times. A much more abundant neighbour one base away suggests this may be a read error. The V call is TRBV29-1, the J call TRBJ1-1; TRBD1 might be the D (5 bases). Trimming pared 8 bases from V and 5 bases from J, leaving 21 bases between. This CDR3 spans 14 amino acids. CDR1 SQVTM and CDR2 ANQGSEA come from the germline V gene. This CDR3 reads CSFAVGTGGTEAFF. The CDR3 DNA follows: TGCAGCTTCGCCGTGGGAACAGGAGGGACTGAAGCTTTCTTT.

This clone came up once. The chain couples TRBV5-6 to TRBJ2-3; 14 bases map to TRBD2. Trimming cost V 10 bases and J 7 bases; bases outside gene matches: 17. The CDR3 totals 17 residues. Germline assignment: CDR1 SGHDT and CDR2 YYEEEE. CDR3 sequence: CAGGTSGGRLGINTQYF. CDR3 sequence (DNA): TGTGCCGGAGGGACTAGCGGGGGCCGATTAGGGATAAATACGCAGTATTTT.

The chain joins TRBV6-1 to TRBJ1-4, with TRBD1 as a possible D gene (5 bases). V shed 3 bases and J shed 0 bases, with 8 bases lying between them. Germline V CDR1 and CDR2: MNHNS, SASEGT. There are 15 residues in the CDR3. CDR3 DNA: TGTGCCAGCAGTGAGGGGGGGGCAACTAATGAAAAACTGTTTTTT. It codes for CASSEGGATNEKLFF.

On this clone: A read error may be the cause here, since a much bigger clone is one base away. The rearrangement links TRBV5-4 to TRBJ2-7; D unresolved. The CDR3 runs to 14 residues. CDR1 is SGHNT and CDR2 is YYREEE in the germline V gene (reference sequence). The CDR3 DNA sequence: TGTGCCAGCAGCTTCTCCGGCAGCTCCTACGAGCGGTACTTC. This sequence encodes CASSFSGSSYERYF.

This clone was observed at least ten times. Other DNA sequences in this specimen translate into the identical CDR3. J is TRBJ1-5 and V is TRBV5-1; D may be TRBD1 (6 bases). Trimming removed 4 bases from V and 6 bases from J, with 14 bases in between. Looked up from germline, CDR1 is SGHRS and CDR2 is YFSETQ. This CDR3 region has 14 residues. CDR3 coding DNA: TGCGCCAGCAGCCCTACGGAGGGGGGTCAGCCCCAGCATTTT. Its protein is CASSPTEGGQPQHF.

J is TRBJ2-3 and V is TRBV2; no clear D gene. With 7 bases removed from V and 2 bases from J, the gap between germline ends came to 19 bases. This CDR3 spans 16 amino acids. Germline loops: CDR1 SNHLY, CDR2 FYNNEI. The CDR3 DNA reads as TGTGCCAGCAATGGATATAGCTGGGTACCCACAGATACGCAGTATTTT. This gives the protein CASNGYSWVPTDTQYF.

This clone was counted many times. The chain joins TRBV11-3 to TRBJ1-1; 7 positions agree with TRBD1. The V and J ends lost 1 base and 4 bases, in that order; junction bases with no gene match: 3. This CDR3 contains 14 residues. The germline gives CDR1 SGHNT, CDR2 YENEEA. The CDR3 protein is CASSLAGGLTEAFF. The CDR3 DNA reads TGTGCCAGCAGCTTAGCAGGGGGTCTCACTGAAGCTTTCTTT.

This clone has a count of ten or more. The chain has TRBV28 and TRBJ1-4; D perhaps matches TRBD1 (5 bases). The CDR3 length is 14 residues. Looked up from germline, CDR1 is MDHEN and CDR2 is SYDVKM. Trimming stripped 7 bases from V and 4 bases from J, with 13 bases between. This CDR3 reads CASNVGDRNEKLFF. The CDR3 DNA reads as TGTGCCAGCAACGTGGGGGACCGTAATGAAAAACTGTTTTTT.

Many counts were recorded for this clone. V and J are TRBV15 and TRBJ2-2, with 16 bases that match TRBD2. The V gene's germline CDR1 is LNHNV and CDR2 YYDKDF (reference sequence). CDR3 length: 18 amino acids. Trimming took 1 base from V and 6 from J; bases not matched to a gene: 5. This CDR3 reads CATSRGDGTSGRAGELFF. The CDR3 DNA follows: TGTGCCACCAGCAGAGGGGACGGGACTAGCGGGAGGGCCGGGGAGCTGTTTTTT.

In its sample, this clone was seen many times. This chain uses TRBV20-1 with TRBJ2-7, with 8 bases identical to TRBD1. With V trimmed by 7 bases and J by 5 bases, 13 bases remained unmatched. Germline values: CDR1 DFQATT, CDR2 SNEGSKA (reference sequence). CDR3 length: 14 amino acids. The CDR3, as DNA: TGCAGTGTTGCCAGACAGGGGACGATCAACGAGCAGTACTTC. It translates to CSVARQGTINEQYF.

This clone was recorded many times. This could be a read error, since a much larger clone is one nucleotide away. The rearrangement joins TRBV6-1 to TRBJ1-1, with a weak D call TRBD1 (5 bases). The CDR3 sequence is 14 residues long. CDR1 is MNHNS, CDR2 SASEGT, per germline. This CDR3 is CATSRDPLNTEASF. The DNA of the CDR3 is TGTGCCACCTCCCGGGACCCCCTAAACACTGAAGCTTCCTTT.

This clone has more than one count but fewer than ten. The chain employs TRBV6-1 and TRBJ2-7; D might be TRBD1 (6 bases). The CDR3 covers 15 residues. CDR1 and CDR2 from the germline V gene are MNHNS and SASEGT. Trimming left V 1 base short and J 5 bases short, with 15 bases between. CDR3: CASSEESRGFHEQYF. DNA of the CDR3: TGTGCCAGCAGTGAAGAGTCCAGGGGTTTTCACGAGCAGTACTTC.

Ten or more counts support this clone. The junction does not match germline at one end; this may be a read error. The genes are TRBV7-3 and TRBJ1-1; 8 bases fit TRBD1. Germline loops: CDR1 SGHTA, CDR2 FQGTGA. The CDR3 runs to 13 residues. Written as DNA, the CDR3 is TGTGCCAGCACCTTAGACAGGGGCACTGAAGCTTTCTTT. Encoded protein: CASTLDRGTEAFF.

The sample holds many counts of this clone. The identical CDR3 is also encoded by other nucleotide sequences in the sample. The CDR3 bases are TGTGCCAGCAGCTTAGGGGCCCAAGAGACCCAGTACTTC. This translates into CASSLGAQETQYF. The chain recombines TRBV11-3 with TRBJ2-5; no clear D. V lost 1 base and J lost 1, with 4 bases in between. The germline CDR1 and CDR2 sequences are SGHNT and YENEEA. CDR3 length: 13 residues.

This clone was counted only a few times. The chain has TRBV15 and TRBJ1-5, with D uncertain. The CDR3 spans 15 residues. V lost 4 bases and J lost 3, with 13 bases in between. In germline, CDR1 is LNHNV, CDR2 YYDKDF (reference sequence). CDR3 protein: CATSIDLQINQPQHF. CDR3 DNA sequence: TGTGCCACCAGCATAGACCTGCAGATCAATCAGCCCCAGCATTTT.

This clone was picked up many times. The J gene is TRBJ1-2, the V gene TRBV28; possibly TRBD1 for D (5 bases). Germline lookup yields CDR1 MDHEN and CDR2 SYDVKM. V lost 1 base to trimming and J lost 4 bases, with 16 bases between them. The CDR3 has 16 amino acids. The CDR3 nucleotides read TGTGCCAGCAGTTTATATGGGGGGGAGGAGGGCTATGGCTACACCTTC. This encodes CASSLYGGEEGYGYTF.

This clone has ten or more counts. The CDR3 nucleotides read TGTGCCAGTAGTTGGGCGCCGGGCCAAAGGACCACTGAAGCTTTCTTT. Encoded protein: CASSWAPGQRTTEAFF. This chain uses TRBV19 with TRBJ1-1; D not resolved. The CDR3 has 16 residues. Germline assignment: CDR1 LNHDA and CDR2 SQIVND (reference sequence). Trimming took off 5 bases at V and 4 bases at J, with 20 bases between the two ends.